The clone carrying this T cell receptor (beta chain) was counted ten times or more. Via MiXCR, TCRdb re-called the 5' RACE reads, giving one row per CDR3 protein. The sample has approximately 410,000 distinct CDR3 sequences; under 20% are singletons. This entry belongs to a study of identical twins. This CDR3 spans 15 amino acids. Germline V gene lookup returns CDR1 SGHAT and CDR2 FQNNGV. V lost 3 bases to trimming and J lost 3 bases; unmatched junction nucleotides: 3. This sequence joins TRBV11-2 and TRBJ2-5; 11 bases map to TRBD2. Input material: naive T cells sorted from blood. This TCR was recovered from a middle-aged man in good health. The CDR3: CASSLGLAVEETQYF. The CDR3 DNA sequence: TGTGCCAGCAGCTTGGGACTAGCGGTAGAAGAGACCCAGTACTTC.